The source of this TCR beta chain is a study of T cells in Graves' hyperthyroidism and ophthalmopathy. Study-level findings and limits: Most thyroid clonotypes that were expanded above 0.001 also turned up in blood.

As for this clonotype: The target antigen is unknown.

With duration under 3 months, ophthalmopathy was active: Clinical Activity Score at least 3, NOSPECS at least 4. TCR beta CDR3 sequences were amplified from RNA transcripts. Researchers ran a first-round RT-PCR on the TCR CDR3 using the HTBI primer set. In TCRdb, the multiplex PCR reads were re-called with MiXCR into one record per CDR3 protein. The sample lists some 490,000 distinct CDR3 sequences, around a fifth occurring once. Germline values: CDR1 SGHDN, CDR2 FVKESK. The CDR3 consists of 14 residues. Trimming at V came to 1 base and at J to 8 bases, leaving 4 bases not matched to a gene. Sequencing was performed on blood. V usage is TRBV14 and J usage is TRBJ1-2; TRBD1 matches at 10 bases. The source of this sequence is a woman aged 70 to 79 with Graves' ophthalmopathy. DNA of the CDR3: TGTGCCAGCAGCCAAGTAGGGACAGGGGCCGGCTACACCTTC. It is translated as CASSQVGTGAGYTF. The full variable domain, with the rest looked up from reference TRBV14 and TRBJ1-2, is EAGVTQFPSHSVIEKGQTVTLRCDPISGHDNLYWYRRVMGKEIKFLLHFVKESKQDESGMPNNRFLAERTGGTYSTLKVQPAELEDSGVYFCASSQVGTGAGYTFGSGTRLTVV.